Following are 22 T cell receptor beta chains from one sample sequenced in a study of T cell responses to AZD1222 COVID-19 vaccine. The data were produced by immunoSEQ multiplex PCR, yet TCRdb's version contains in-frame clones alone and is incomplete. The repertoire holds 180,000 or so clones, with around 93% as singletons. The sample consisted of peripheral blood, taken 28 days after the second dose of the MenACWY control vaccine. These receptors all come from an adult who received the MenACWY meningococcal vaccine as a control.

The rearrangement links TRBV25-1 to TRBJ1-1, with D perhaps matching TRBD1 (5 bases). Germline CDR1 reads MGHDK; CDR2 reads SYGVNS. There are 13 residues in the CDR3. Trimming took off 4 bases at V and 5 bases at J, with 11 bases between the two ends. CDR3 region: CASSVNRRTEAFF. DNA of the CDR3: TGTGCCAGCAGTGTTAACAGGAGGACTGAAGCTTTCTTT.

For the CDR3, the DNA is TGTGCCAGCAGCCCGATGGGGAGGGGCAATCAGCCCCAGCATTTT. Amino acids: CASSPMGRGNQPQHF. The chain couples TRBV6-2 or TRBV6-3 to TRBJ1-5; D call uncertain. The CDR3 length is 15 residues. From germline, CDR1 is MNHEY and CDR2 SVGEGT. The V gene lost 6 bases and the J gene lost 2 bases, with 14 bases spanning the gap.

The gene calls are TRBV19 and TRBJ1-5, with a tentative D call TRBD1 (5 bases). The CDR3 contains 16 residues. Germline V lookup: CDR1 LNHDA, CDR2 SQIVND (reference sequence). Trimming stripped 3 bases from V and 4 bases from J, with 16 bases between. CDR3 sequence reads: CASSISGGGSNQPQHF. The CDR3 nucleotides read TGTGCCAGTAGTATCAGCGGTGGGGGGTCAAATCAGCCCCAGCATTTT.

J is TRBJ1-2 and V is TRBV7-2; unclear D gene. Trimming took off 6 bases at V and 8 bases at J, with 19 bases between the two ends. CDR3 length: 14 residues. CDR1 and CDR2 from the germline V gene are SGHTA and FQGNSA. As DNA, the CDR3 is TGTGCCAGCAGGGAGGACCCCAAACGTCCCGGCTACACCTTC. Protein: CASREDPKRPGYTF.

The chain carries TRBV27 and TRBJ1-1; no clear D gene. This CDR3 has 15 amino acids. Trimming shortened V by 5 bases and J by 0 bases, and 13 bases separated the two germline ends. Germline V gives CDR1 MNHEY, CDR2 SMNVEV (reference sequence). The CDR3 sequence is CASSATAGMNTEAFF. Here the CDR3 DNA reads TGTGCCAGCAGTGCGACTGCGGGCATGAACACTGAAGCTTTCTTT.

This rearrangement joins TRBV3-1 (or the pseudogene TRBV3-2) to TRBJ1-1; TRBD1 is a possible D gene (5 bases). Germline CDR1 LGHDT, CDR2 YNNKEL (reference sequence). This CDR3 spans 15 amino acids. V was shortened by 5 bases and J by 7 bases, with 20 bases between the two germline ends. Here the CDR3 reads CASSSLGGSFGEAFF. The CDR3 coding sequence is TGTGCCAGCAGCAGTTTGGGGGGGTCCTTTGGTGAAGCTTTCTTT.

J is TRBJ1-6 and V is TRBV10-3; 8 bases are a match to TRBD1. CDR3 length: 15 residues. Trimming cost V 2 bases and J 6 bases; bases outside gene matches: 3. Germline V lookup: CDR1 ENHRY, CDR2 SYGVKD. The CDR3 region is CAISERTGTNSPLHF. In nucleotides, the CDR3 is TGTGCCATCAGTGAGAGGACAGGGACTAATTCACCCCTCCACTTT.

As concerns this clone: Other DNA sequences within the sample encode an identical CDR3. CDR3 in DNA: TGTGCCAGCAGTTACTCCACGGGGCAGGGAAATGAAAAACTGTTTTTT. Amino acid sequence: CASSYSTGQGNEKLFF. This chain uses TRBV6-5 with TRBJ1-4; tentative D call: TRBD1 (5 bases). V lost 0 bases and J 5 bases, leaving 13 bases between the germline ends. The CDR3 is 16 residues long. Germline V gene data show CDR1 as MNHEY and CDR2 as SVGAGI.

V usage is TRBV4-3 and J usage is TRBJ1-4; D is unclear. The germline CDR1 and CDR2 sequences are LGHNA and YSLEER. The CDR3 sequence is 18 residues long. Trimming removed 0 bases from V and 2 bases from J, with 16 bases in between. CDR3 nucleotides: TGCGCCAGCAGCCAAGAATCCTTGCGGGCCTGGACTAATGAAAAACTGTTTTTT. Its translation is CASSQESLRAWTNEKLFF.

The V and J genes are TRBV11-2 and TRBJ1-1; D not certain. The V and J ends lost 8 bases and 3 bases respectively, with 13 bases between them. This CDR3 has 13 residues. Germline V gene lookup returns CDR1 SGHAT and CDR2 FQNNGV. The CDR3 DNA follows: TGTGCCAGCGGGTTCTCCTTGGACACTGAAGCTTTCTTT. It translates to CASGFSLDTEAFF.

This clone was counted once. The V and J genes are TRBV5-4 and TRBJ1-1, with TRBD1 as a possible D gene (6 bases). With 0 bases removed from V and 0 bases from J, the gap between germline ends came to 9 bases. CDR3 length: 15 residues. Germline values: CDR1 SGHNT, CDR2 YYREEE (reference sequence). The CDR3 region has the DNA TGTGCCAGCAGCTTGGTGGGGGCGATGAACACTGAAGCTTTCTTT. Translating gives CASSLVGAMNTEAFF. Drawing the rest from reference TRBV5-4 and TRBJ1-1, the complete variable domain is ETGVTQSPTHLIKTRGQQVTLRCSSQSGHNTVSWYQQALGQGPQFIFQYYREEENGRGNFPPRFSGLQFPNYSSELNVNALELDDSALYLCASSLVGAMNTEAFFGQGTRLTVV.

The V call is TRBV7-2, the J call TRBJ2-5, with D tentatively TRBD2 (6 bases). V was trimmed by 5 bases and J by 5 bases, leaving 15 bases between them. This CDR3 has 14 amino acids. The germline V gene encodes CDR1 SGHTA and CDR2 FQGNSA. The CDR3, as DNA: TGTGCCAGCAGCCGGGTGCAGCGGGTTGAGACCCAGTACTTC. Translated, it gives CASSRVQRVETQYF.

The chain has TRBV2 and TRBJ1-2; 7 bases are a match to TRBD1. CDR1 is SNHLY, CDR2 FYNNEI, per germline. The CDR3 has 16 amino acids. Trimming cost V 6 bases and J 4 bases; bases outside gene matches: 14. This CDR3 is CASSDRSGTAVYGYTF. DNA for the CDR3: TGTGCCAGCAGCGATAGGTCTGGGACAGCTGTCTATGGCTACACCTTC. The full variable domain, in which reference TRBV2 and TRBJ1-2 provide the parts outside the CDR3, is EPEVTQTPSHQVTQMGQEVILRCVPISNHLYFYWYRQILGQKVEFLVSFYNNEISEKSEIFDDQFSVERPDGSNFTLKIRSTKLEDSAMYFCASSDRSGTAVYGYTFGSGTRLTVV.

This clone turned up a few times. The V call is TRBV19, the J call TRBJ2-7, with 7 nucleotides matching TRBD1. Germline V gene lookup returns CDR1 LNHDA and CDR2 SQIVND (reference sequence). This CDR3 is built from 12 residues. The ends lost 5 bases at V and 7 bases at J; junction bases unmatched: 5. The DNA of the CDR3 is TGTGCCAGTAGTTCCTACAGGGGTGAGCAGTACTTC. Translation: CASSSYRGEQYF.

The rearrangement links TRBV7-2 to TRBJ2-1; the match to TRBD1 covers 9 bases. Germline lookup yields CDR1 SGHTA and CDR2 FQGNSA. The CDR3 totals 19 residues. J lost 4 bases, V lost 5 bases, and 18 bases had no gene match. The CDR3 DNA reads as TGTGCCAGCAGCCCCGTAGGGGGAATAACAGGGGGCGCGTACAATGAGCAGTTCTTC. This codes for CASSPVGGITGGAYNEQFF.

This chain connects TRBV19 to TRBJ1-1; a possible D gene is TRBD1 (6 bases). The CDR3 spans 13 residues. Germline V gene sequence: CDR1 LNHDA, CDR2 SQIVND (reference sequence). Deletions cut 4 bases from V and 11 bases from J, with 17 bases between. For the CDR3, the DNA is TGTGCCAGTAGTAGGGAGGGGGGTGGCACTGCTTTCTTT. Translating it yields CASSREGGGTAFF.

The V and J genes are TRBV5-6 and TRBJ1-4; 7 bases map to TRBD1. The CDR3 length is 13 residues. J was trimmed by 7 bases and V by 5 bases; bases with no gene match: 5. CDR1 is SGHDT and CDR2 is YYEEEE in the germline V gene. The CDR3 spells CASSRQGGEKLFF. The CDR3 coding sequence is TGTGCCAGCAGTCGACAGGGAGGTGAAAAACTGTTTTTT.

CDR3 bases: TGCGCCAGCAGCCAAATGCTATCGCAGGGGGCGCGATTTAATGAAAAACTGTTTTTT. This translates into CASSQMLSQGARFNEKLFF. This chain links TRBV4-1 with TRBJ1-4; TRBD1 matches 8 bases. The CDR3 runs 19 residues. Germline CDR1 MGHRA, CDR2 YSYEKL. J was trimmed by 4 bases and V by 2 bases; bases with no gene match: 15.

This chain uses TRBV28 with TRBJ1-1, with 8 bases aligning to TRBD1. The V gene end was trimmed by 6 bases and the J gene end by 4 bases; junction bases not matched to a gene: 10. There are 15 residues in the CDR3. The germline V gene has CDR1 MDHEN and CDR2 SYDVKM. CDR3 DNA sequence: TGTGCCAGCAGCTCCCGTCAGGGGGCGGGCACTGAAGCTTTCTTT. Residues: CASSSRQGAGTEAFF.

The chain uses TRBV27 and TRBJ1-6; TRBD1 aligns across 7 bases. The CDR3 runs to 12 residues. V shed 3 bases, J shed 11 bases, and the junction held 1 base outside the gene matches. Germline V gene sequence: CDR1 MNHEY, CDR2 SMNVEV (reference sequence). The CDR3 nucleotides are TGTGCCAGCAGTTTCACAGGGGCACCCCTCCACTTT. This translates into CASSFTGAPLHF.

The chain combines TRBV15 with TRBJ1-4; a possible D gene is TRBD1 (5 bases). The V gene lost 2 bases and the J gene lost 3 bases, with 10 bases spanning the gap. Germline values: CDR1 LNHNV, CDR2 YYDKDF (reference sequence). This CDR3 has 15 residues. CDR3 amino acids: CATSRRGAANEKLFF. The CDR3 DNA reads as TGTGCCACCAGCAGAAGGGGTGCGGCTAATGAAAAACTGTTTTTT.

The chain links TRBV7-9 to TRBJ1-4; D is undetermined. Between the trimmed V and J ends, which lost 3 bases and 0 bases, there was a span of 5 bases. From germline, CDR1 is SEHNR and CDR2 FQNEAQ (reference sequence). This CDR3 is 14 amino acids long. Here the CDR3 reads CASSLTATNEKLFF. DNA of the CDR3: TGTGCCAGCAGCTTGACCGCAACTAATGAAAAACTGTTTTTT.